Listed below are T cell receptor beta chains from one sample, sequenced in a study of blood T cell repertoires in COVID-19. The repertoire was sequenced with immunoSEQ multiplex PCR; TCRdb's copy has only in-frame clones and lacks some. This table holds about 34,000 clones, 90% found once. Input material: peripheral blood. These receptors were collected from an elderly man with acute or convalescent COVID-19. CDR3s include the opening cysteine and the closing phenylalanine or tryptophan. The D gene is left open where the match is weak. Only part of the rows carry a size: once, few, many, or a class if the clone is expanded.

-,TRBV15,-,TRBJ2-5,CATSRDERKTQYF,TGTGCCACCAGCAGAGATGAGAGAAAGACCCAGTACTTC
-,TRBV5-4,-,TRBJ2-5,CASSLGLGGQETQYF,TGTGCCAGCAGCTTGGGGCTAGGGGGACAAGAGACCCAGTACTTC
-,TRBV18,-,TRBJ1-4,CASSPRDNNEKLFF,TGTGCCAGCTCACCCCGGGACAACAATGAAAAACTGTTTTTT
-,TRBV19,-,TRBJ1-5,CASNMGRGQPQHF,TGTGCCAGTAACATGGGGAGAGGTCAGCCCCAGCATTTT
-,TRBV29-1,-,TRBJ1-2,CSVEDKRDGYTF,TGCAGCGTTGAAGACAAGAGAGATGGCTACACCTTC
-,TRBV28,-,TRBJ1-2,CASSSGVAGYTF,TGTGCCAGCAGTTCAGGGGTGGCGGGCTACACCTTC
-,TRBV20-1,-,TRBJ1-5,CSASSLRGGHQPQHF,TGCAGTGCTAGTTCCCTCCGGGGGGGCCATCAGCCCCAGCATTTT
few,TRBV6-5,-,TRBJ1-5,CASSWLSSDQPQHF,TGTGCCAGCAGTTGGTTGTCTAGCGATCAGCCCCAGCATTTT
-,TRBV29-1,-,TRBJ1-1,CSAEVNLEAFF,TGCAGCGCCGAGGTAAACCTTGAAGCTTTCTTT
-,TRBV2,TRBD2,TRBJ2-5,CASSEGSGVPLKETQYF,TGTGCCAGCAGTGAAGGTAGCGGGGTGCCCTTGAAAGAGACCCAGTACTTC
-,TRBV5-1,TRBD2,TRBJ2-7,CASSYGTSGGTVSHEQYF,TGCGCCAGCAGCTACGGGACTAGCGGGGGAACGGTCTCTCACGAGCAGTACTTC
-,TRBV12-3/TRBV12-4,-,TRBJ2-3,CASSFFTDTQYF,TGTGCCAGCAGTTTCTTCACAGATACGCAGTATTTT
-,TRBV5-1,TRBD2,TRBJ2-3,CASSLARLAGASTDTQYF,TGCGCCAGCAGCTTGGCCAGGCTAGCGGGGGCCTCCACAGATACGCAGTATTTT
-,TRBV5-1,-,TRBJ2-7,CASSLVGSPSYEQYF,TGCGCCAGCAGCTTGGTGGGCAGTCCTTCCTACGAGCAGTACTTC
-,TRBV27,TRBD1,TRBJ2-2,CASSRDRGNTGELFF,TGTGCCAGCAGCCGGGACAGGGGAAACACCGGGGAGCTGTTTTTT
-,TRBV5-1,TRBD1,TRBJ1-4,CASSVAGQGAEKLFF,TGCGCCAGCAGCGTGGCTGGACAGGGGGCTGAAAAACTGTTTTTT
-,TRBV21-1,-,TRBJ2-4,CASSFDRNLAKNIQYF,TGTGCCAGCAGTTTCGACAGAAATCTAGCCAAAAACATTCAGTACTTC
-,TRBV24-1,-,TRBJ1-5,CATSDRSQAQHF,TGTGCCACCAGTGACCGTAGTCAGGCCCAGCATTTT
-,TRBV5-1,TRBD1,TRBJ1-5,CASSRGHDNQPQHF,TGCGCCAGCAGTAGGGGGCATGACAATCAGCCCCAGCATTTT
-,TRBV12-3/TRBV12-4,TRBD1,TRBJ1-1,CASSRQGDTEAFF,TGTGCCAGCAGTCGACAGGGGGACACTGAAGCTTTCTTT
-,TRBV11-2,-,TRBJ2-5,CASSLGFRGRGPETQYF,TGTGCCAGCAGCTTAGGGTTCCGGGGCAGGGGCCCAGAGACCCAGTACTTC
-,TRBV5-1,-,TRBJ1-5,CASSWGGNQPQHF,TGCGCCAGCAGCTGGGGAGGCAATCAGCCCCAGCATTTT
-,TRBV27,-,TRBJ1-4,CASSFRGSYEKLFF,TGTGCCAGCAGTTTTAGGGGCAGTTACGAAAAACTGTTTTTT
-,TRBV30,TRBD1,TRBJ1-6,CAWSGQGGGSPLHF,TGTGCCTGGTCCGGACAGGGCGGTGGTTCACCCCTCCACTTT
-,TRBV30,TRBD1,TRBJ2-7,CAWNGQGTYEQYF,TGTGCCTGGAACGGACAGGGCACCTACGAGCAGTACTTC
-,TRBV29-1,-,TRBJ1-4,CSVREMDEKLFF,TGCAGCGTTCGGGAAATGGACGAAAAACTGTTTTTT
-,TRBV6-5,TRBD1,TRBJ1-4,CASSLDRGHEKLFF,TGTGCCAGCAGTTTAGACAGGGGGCACGAAAAACTGTTTTTT
-,TRBV5-1,TRBD1,TRBJ1-1,CASSNGQGRNTEAFF,TGCGCCAGCAGCAACGGACAGGGGAGGAACACTGAAGCTTTCTTT
few,TRBV5-1,-,TRBJ1-4,CASSLDRRNEKLFF,TGCGCCAGCAGCTTGGACCGGAGGAATGAAAAACTGTTTTTT
-,TRBV27,TRBD2,TRBJ2-4,CASSREGYRFIQYF,TGTGCCAGCAGTAGGGAGGGGTACAGATTCATTCAGTACTTC
-,TRBV15,-,TRBJ1-4,CATSRDRTREKLFF,TGTGCCACCAGCAGAGACAGAACACGAGAAAAACTGTTTTTT
-,TRBV27,-,TRBJ2-1,CASSDPLFAAYYNEQFF,TGTGCCAGCAGTGACCCACTTTTTGCGGCATACTACAATGAGCAGTTCTTC
-,TRBV9,TRBD1,TRBJ2-7,CASSVRDRGYEQYF,TGTGCCAGCAGCGTAAGGGACAGGGGATACGAGCAGTACTTC
-,TRBV5-7,TRBD1,TRBJ1-2,CASSLERVGAGGMGGYTF,TGTGCCAGCAGCTTGGAGAGGGTCGGGGCAGGGGGCATGGGTGGCTACACCTTC
-,TRBV14,TRBD1,TRBJ2-3,CASSQPDRGTDTQYF,TGTGCCAGCTCACAGCCGGACAGGGGGACTGATACGCAGTATTTT
-,TRBV18,-,TRBJ2-6,CASSPSGANVLTF,TGTGCCAGCTCACCCTCCGGGGCCAACGTCCTGACTTTC
-,TRBV9,TRBD1,TRBJ2-3,CASSVGSVDRGTDTQYF,TGTGCCAGCAGCGTAGGATCTGTGGACAGGGGCACAGATACGCAGTATTTT
-,TRBV10-3,-,TRBJ1-2,CAISESQGKDGYTF,TGTGCCATCAGTGAGTCGCAGGGAAAGGATGGCTACACCTTC
-,TRBV5-1,TRBD1,TRBJ1-2,CASSWTGGGTYGYTF,TGCGCCAGCAGCTGGACAGGGGGCGGTACCTATGGCTACACCTTC
-,TRBV29-1,TRBD1,TRBJ1-1,CSVQTGSNTEAFF,TGCAGCGTCCAGACAGGGTCGAACACTGAAGCTTTCTTT
-,TRBV10-2,-,TRBJ1-2,CASRKGETANYGYTF,TGCGCCAGCAGGAAGGGGGAGACAGCTAACTATGGCTACACCTTC
-,TRBV18,-,TRBJ2-5,CASSPIRVGETQYF,TGTGCCAGCTCACCGATACGGGTAGGAGAGACCCAGTACTTC
-,TRBV5-6,TRBD1,TRBJ1-2,CASSSTGGYGYTF,TGTGCCAGCAGCTCCACAGGGGGCTATGGCTACACCTTC
-,TRBV5-1,TRBD2,TRBJ2-7,CEKGTRLHEQYF,TGCGAAAAGGGGACTAGGCTGCACGAGCAGTACTTC
once,TRBV19,-,TRBJ2-3,CATRDLGDTQYF,TGTGCCACCAGAGACTTGGGAGATACGCAGTATTTT
-,TRBV19,-,TRBJ2-5,CASSSGSAATQYF,TGTGCCAGTAGTAGTGGATCCGCGGCGACCCAGTACTTC